These 15 T cell receptor beta chains were all obtained from the same sample, sequenced in a study of neurological immune-mediated disorders. TCRdb independently ran MiXCR on the 5' RACE reads; one entry per CDR3 protein. There are 78,000 or so distinct CDR3 sequences in the sample; around 4.6% occur only once, and about 2% lies in the top ten. The specimen was PBMCs. The receptors here all came from a woman aged 30 to 39 with multiple sclerosis.

This clonotype was seen at least ten times. The gene calls are TRBV3-1 and TRBJ2-7, with D perhaps matching TRBD1 or TRBD2 (5 bases each). V lost 4 bases and J 2 bases, leaving 15 bases between the germline ends. Germline values: CDR1 LGHDT, CDR2 YNNKEL (reference sequence). The CDR3 totals 15 residues. CDR3 protein: CASSPPRGRTYEQYF. In nucleotides, the CDR3 is TGTGCCAGCAGCCCCCCCCGGGGCAGGACCTACGAGCAGTACTTC.

This clonotype has a count of ten or more. The chain joins TRBV7-9 to TRBJ2-7, with a possible D match to TRBD2 (6 bases). Trimming removed 8 bases from V and 3 bases from J, with 26 bases in between. The CDR3 totals 17 residues. Germline V gene lookup returns CDR1 SEHNR and CDR2 FQNEAQ (reference sequence). CDR3 in DNA: TGTGCCAGCCGGGCTGTAGGCGGGACCAAACGGGACTACGAGCAGTACTTC. Its translation is CASRAVGGTKRDYEQYF.

The CDR3 nucleotides read TGTGCCAGCAGTTACCTTAGGGACCCAGATACGCAGTATTTT. As protein: CASSYLRDPDTQYF. The chain couples TRBV6-5 to TRBJ2-3, with D perhaps given as TRBD1 or TRBD2 (5 bases each). The CDR3 covers 14 residues. CDR1 MNHEY and CDR2 SVGAGI come from the germline V gene. The V and J ends lost 2 bases and 4 bases respectively, with 10 bases between them.

Many counts were recorded for this clonotype. The chain uses TRBV12-3 or TRBV12-4 and TRBJ2-2; D may be TRBD2 (5 bases). V gave up 2 bases and J gave up 1 base, with 14 bases separating them. CDR3 length equals 17 residues. CDR3 DNA: TGTGCCAGCAGTTTAATACGGGATAGGTGGAACACCGGGGAGCTGTTTTTT. This sequence encodes CASSLIRDRWNTGELFF.

This clonotype was observed at least ten times. The genes are TRBV10-3 and TRBJ1-1; TRBD1 agrees at 8 bases. Germline V gives CDR1 ENHRY, CDR2 SYGVKD. The CDR3 has 13 amino acids. Trimming took 5 bases from V and 8 from J; bases not matched to a gene: 7. CDR3 loop: CAISSDRAEEAFF. The CDR3 DNA is TGTGCCATCAGTTCGGACAGGGCCGAAGAAGCTTTCTTT.

The V call is TRBV11-2, the J call TRBJ2-1; D ambiguous. From germline, CDR1 is SGHAT and CDR2 FQNNGV. The CDR3 sequence is 16 residues long. Trimming left V 4 bases short and J 6 bases short, with 19 bases between. Here the CDR3 reads CASSSLPRWVANEQFF. In DNA form, the CDR3 reads TGTGCCAGCAGCTCCCTCCCGCGTTGGGTAGCCAATGAGCAGTTCTTC.

This clonotype was detected once. A read error may account for a junction end that differs from germline. The chain combines TRBV5-1 with TRBJ1-1; the D is unclear. The germline CDR1 and CDR2 sequences are SGHRS and YFSETQ. The CDR3 is 14 amino acids. The DNA of the CDR3 is TGCGCCATCAGCTTGGTTAGAATGAACACTGAAGCTTTCTTT. Translating it yields CAISLVRMNTEAFF. The full variable domain, rest sourced from reference TRBV5-1 and TRBJ1-1, is KAGVTQTPRYLIKTRGQQVTLSCSPISGHRSVSWYQQTPGQGLQFLFEYFSETQRNKGNFPGRFSGRQFSNSRSEMNVSTLELGDSALYLCAISLVRMNTEAFFGQGTRLTVV.

This clonotype was observed at least ten times. This chain uses TRBV4-1 with TRBJ1-4; D is unclear. V gave up 5 bases and J gave up 0 bases, with 7 bases separating them. The V gene's germline CDR1 is MGHRA and CDR2 YSYEKL. This CDR3 comprises 14 residues. CDR3 loop: CASSNSPTNEKLFF. The CDR3 nucleotides read TGCGCCAGCAGCAATAGCCCAACTAATGAAAAACTGTTTTTT.

This clonotype was observed at least ten times. The chain uses TRBV19 and TRBJ2-3; D remains ambiguous. Germline V lookup: CDR1 LNHDA, CDR2 SQIVND (reference sequence). There are 12 residues in the CDR3. Trimming stripped 7 bases from V and 1 base from J, with 6 bases between. The CDR3 coding sequence is TGTGCCAGTAATGGCGGCACAGATACGCAGTATTTT. This codes for CASNGGTDTQYF. Looking up the rest from reference TRBV19 and TRBJ2-3 gives the full variable domain: DGGITQSPKYLFRKEGQNVTLSCEQNLNHDAMYWYRQDPGQGLRLIYYSQIVNDFQKGDIAEGYSVSREKKESFPLTVTSAQKNPTAFYLCASNGGTDTQYFGPGTRLTVL.

This clonotype was observed many times. The chain links TRBV5-1 to TRBJ2-1, with D perhaps assigned TRBD1 or TRBD2 (6 bases each). Trimming removed 6 bases from V and 10 bases from J, with 20 bases in between. From germline, CDR1 is SGHRS and CDR2 YFSETQ. CDR3 length: 14 amino acids. CDR3 coding DNA: TGCGCCAGCACCTCCAAGGGGGGACCCCCAGAGCAGTTCTTC. Amino acids: CASTSKGGPPEQFF.

This clonotype was seen a few times. The J gene is TRBJ2-3, the V gene TRBV5-1, with a weak D call TRBD1 (5 bases). The CDR3 loop spans 15 amino acids. V lost 1 base, J lost 1 base, and 10 bases lay in between. CDR1 and CDR2 from the germline V gene are SGHRS and YFSETQ. CDR3 in DNA: TGCGCCAGCAGCTTGAGGAAAGGGGGCACAGATACGCAGTATTTT. Amino acids: CASSLRKGGTDTQYF.

In this sample, this clonotype turned up many times. This chain connects TRBV5-1 to TRBJ2-4; TRBD2 agrees at 7 bases. The CDR3 extends over 15 amino acids. Germline-derived CDR1 and CDR2 are SGHRS and YFSETQ. With 2 bases clipped from V and 7 bases from J, the junction kept 9 bases outside the gene matches. CDR3 DNA: TGCGCCAGCAGCTTCGGCGGGAGCTTTGGGAACATTCAGTACTTC. Residues: CASSFGGSFGNIQYF.

The chain carries TRBV6-6 and TRBJ2-3; a possible D gene is TRBD2 (6 bases). CDR1 and CDR2 from the germline V gene are MNHNY and SVGAGI (reference sequence). The V gene lost 5 bases and the J gene lost 4 bases, with 19 bases spanning the gap. CDR3 length: 16 amino acids. The CDR3 spells CASSTLGGVSSDTQYF. The DNA of the CDR3 is TGTGCCAGCAGTACCTTGGGCGGGGTGAGCTCAGATACGCAGTATTTT.

The sample holds a few counts of this clonotype. The chain combines TRBV24-1 with TRBJ2-2; D ambiguous. The V and J ends lost 5 bases and 0 bases respectively, with 6 bases between them. Per the germline V gene, CDR1 is KGHDR and CDR2 is SFDVKD. The CDR3 is 14 amino acids. The CDR3 DNA reads TGTGCCACCAGTGGGCAGACGAACACCGGGGAGCTGTTTTTT. Its protein is CATSGQTNTGELFF.

This clonotype was seen at least ten times. The chain joins TRBV5-1 to TRBJ1-2; D not resolved. V shed 1 base and J shed 8 bases, with 24 bases lying between them. The V gene's germline CDR1 is SGHRS and CDR2 YFSETQ. The length of the CDR3 is 17 residues. CDR3 region: CASSLTLGSPLGFGYTF. The CDR3 region has the DNA TGCGCCAGCAGCTTGACTCTGGGGTCTCCGCTGGGTTTCGGCTACACCTTC.